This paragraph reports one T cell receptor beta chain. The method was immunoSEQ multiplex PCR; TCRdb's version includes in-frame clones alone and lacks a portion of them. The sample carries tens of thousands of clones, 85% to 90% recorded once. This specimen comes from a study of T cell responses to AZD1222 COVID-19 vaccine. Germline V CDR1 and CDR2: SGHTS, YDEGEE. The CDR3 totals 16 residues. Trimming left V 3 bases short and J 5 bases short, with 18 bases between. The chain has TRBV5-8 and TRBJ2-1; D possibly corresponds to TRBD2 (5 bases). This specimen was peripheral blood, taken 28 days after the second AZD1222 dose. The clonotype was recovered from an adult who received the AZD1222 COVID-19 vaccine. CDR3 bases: TGTGCCAGCAGCTGGCTTCGGGGAAATTCCCACAATGAGCAGTTCTTC. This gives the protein CASSWLRGNSHNEQFF.